This T cell receptor (beta chain) was identified in a study of tissue T cells after allogeneic stem cell transplantation. Some clones are missing from TCRdb's copy, which holds only in-frame ones; the method was immunoSEQ multiplex PCR. The data contain a few thousand clones, approximately 64% of them singletons. Points on this clone: Its cognate antigen is unknown. Gene names and germline refer to mouse. The sequence runs out 1 residue before the end of the CDR3; the remainder is reconstructed from the germline J gene.

Study outcomes and limitations: TCR repertoires tracked anatomic similarity, regardless of disease or transplant status. Few T cell clones were shared across patients, but motif clusters showed tissue-specific shared signatures. Only a limited share of tissue TCRs appeared in blood or spleen. The patient cohort was small and clinically heterogeneous, with limited sampling depth.

There are 13 residues in the CDR3. Per germline, CDR1 LGHNA and CDR2 YSYQKL. V was trimmed by 0 bases and J by 2 bases, leaving 2 bases between them. The rearrangement links TRBV2 to TRBJ2-1; unclear D gene. The TCR comes from a female BALB/c mouse in good health. The strain's MHC haplotype is H2-d. Material for sequencing was gut tissue. CDR3 region: CASSQDYYAEQFF. Partial CDR3 DNA: TGTGCCAGCAGCCAAGACTACTATGCTGAGCAGTTC.